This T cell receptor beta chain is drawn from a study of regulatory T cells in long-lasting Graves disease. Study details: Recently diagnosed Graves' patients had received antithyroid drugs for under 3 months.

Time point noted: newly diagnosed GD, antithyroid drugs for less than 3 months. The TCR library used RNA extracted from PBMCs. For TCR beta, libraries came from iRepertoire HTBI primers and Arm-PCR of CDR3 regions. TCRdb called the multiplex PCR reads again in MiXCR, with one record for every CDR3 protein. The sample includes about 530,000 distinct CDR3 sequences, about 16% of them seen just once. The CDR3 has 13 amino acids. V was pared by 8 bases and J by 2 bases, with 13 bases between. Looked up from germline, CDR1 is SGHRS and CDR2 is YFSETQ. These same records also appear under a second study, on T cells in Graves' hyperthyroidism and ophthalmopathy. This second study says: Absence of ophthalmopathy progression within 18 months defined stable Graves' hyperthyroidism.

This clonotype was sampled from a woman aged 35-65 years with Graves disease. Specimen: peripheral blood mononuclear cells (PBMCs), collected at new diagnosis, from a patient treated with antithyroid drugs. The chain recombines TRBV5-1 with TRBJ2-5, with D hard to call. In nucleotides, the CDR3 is TGCGCCAGTATGACCCCCCCACAAGAGACCCAGTACTTC. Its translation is CASMTPPQETQYF. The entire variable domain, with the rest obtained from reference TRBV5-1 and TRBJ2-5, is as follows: KAGVTQTPRYLIKTRGQQVTLSCSPISGHRSVSWYQQTPGQGLQFLFEYFSETQRNKGNFPGRFSGRQFSNSRSEMNVSTLELGDSALYLCASMTPPQETQYFGPGTRLLVL.